The present TCR beta chain was sequenced within a study of blood T cells in healthy people across ages. The wider study: Through template switching, about one barcoded beta molecule was captured per two T cells, as measured in model experiments.

There are a few counts of this clonotype. Its specificity is unknown. Primers used in a second PCR of about 7 to 12 cycles were a sample-barcoded 5' primer and a J-beta primer mix. Each cDNA molecule was tagged by a template-switch adaptor that had 12 random nucleotides. TCRdb processed the 5' RACE reads anew with MiXCR; each CDR3 protein has one entry. In the table there are over 1,300,000 distinct CDR3 sequences, roughly 59% of which are singletons. V was pared by 5 bases and J by 7 bases, with 15 bases of the junction left unmatched. CDR3 length: 16 amino acids. Germline V gene data show CDR1 as SGHVS and CDR2 as FQNEAQ. Study-wide results and limits: Long-lived donors carried more naive CD4+ cells and greater diversity than aged donors. With age, beta diversity per million T cells declined roughly linearly, significantly by 40.

Material for sequencing was blood. The chain carries TRBV7-8 and TRBJ1-2; TRBD1 aligns across 8 bases. This sequence originates from a man younger than 30 in good health. The CDR3 DNA is TGTGCCAGCAGCCAGAGGAGGACAGGGAAGGATTTTGGCTACACCTTC. Protein sequence: CASSQRRTGKDFGYTF. The variable domain in full, completed from reference TRBV7-8 and TRBJ1-2, reads GAGVSQSPRYKVAKRGQDVALRCDPISGHVSLFWYQQALGQGPEFLTYFQNEAQLDKSGLPSDRFFAERPEGSVSTLKIQRTQQEDSAVYLCASSQRRTGKDFGYTFGSGTRLTVV.